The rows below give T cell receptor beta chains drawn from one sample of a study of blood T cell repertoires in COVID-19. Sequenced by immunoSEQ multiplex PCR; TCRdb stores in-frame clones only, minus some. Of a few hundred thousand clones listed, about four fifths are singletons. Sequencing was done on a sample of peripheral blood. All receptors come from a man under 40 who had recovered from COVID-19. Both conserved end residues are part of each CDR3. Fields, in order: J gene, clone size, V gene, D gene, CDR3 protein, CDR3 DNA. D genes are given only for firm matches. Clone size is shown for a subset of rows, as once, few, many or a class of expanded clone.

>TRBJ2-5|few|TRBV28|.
CASRGAGAPETQYF
TGTGCCAGCAGGGGGGCAGGGGCTCCAGAGACCCAGTACTTC
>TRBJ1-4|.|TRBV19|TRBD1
CASSSGTGTEKLFF
TGTGCCAGTAGTTCCGGGACAGGGACTGAAAAACTGTTTTTT
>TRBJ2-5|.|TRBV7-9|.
CASSLARQETQYF
TGTGCCAGCAGCTTAGCGCGTCAAGAGACCCAGTACTTC
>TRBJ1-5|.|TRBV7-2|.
CASSPAGDSGQPQHF
TGTGCCAGCAGTCCGGCGGGGGATTCGGGTCAGCCCCAGCATTTT
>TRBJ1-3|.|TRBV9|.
CASSPQGTGNTIYF
TGTGCCAGCAGCCCCCAGGGAACTGGAAACACCATATATTTT
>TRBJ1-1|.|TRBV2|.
CARGGGMEGDERAFF
TGTGCCAGGGGTGGGGGTATGGAGGGTGATGAGAGAGCTTTCTTT
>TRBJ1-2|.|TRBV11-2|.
CASSVREQDYGYTF
TGTGCCAGCAGCGTAAGGGAACAGGACTATGGCTACACCTTC
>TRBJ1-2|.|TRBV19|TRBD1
CASSRTGTGVSYTF
TGTGCCAGTAGTAGAACCGGGACAGGGGTTAGCTACACCTTC
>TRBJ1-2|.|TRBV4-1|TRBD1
CASSQEGTVLAF
TGCGCCAGCAGCCAAGAGGGGACAGTCCTCGCCTTC
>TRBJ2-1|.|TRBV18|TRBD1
CASSPFGQDNYNEQFF
TGTGCCAGCTCACCGTTTGGACAGGATAACTACAATGAGCAGTTCTTC
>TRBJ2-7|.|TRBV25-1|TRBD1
CASGGQVAYEQYF
TGTGCCAGCGGGGGACAGGTGGCCTACGAGCAGTACTTC
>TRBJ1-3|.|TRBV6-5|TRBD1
CASSRDREAGNTIYF
TGTGCCAGCAGTCGCGACAGGGAGGCTGGAAACACCATATATTTT
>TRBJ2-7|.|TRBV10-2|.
CASRDTSYEQYF
TGCGCCAGCCGGGACACTTCCTACGAGCAGTACTTC
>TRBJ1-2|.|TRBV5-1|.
CASSKGQVNLYGYTF
TGCGCCAGCAGCAAGGGACAAGTAAACTTATATGGCTACACCTTC
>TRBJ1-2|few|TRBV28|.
CASSMRAVYTF
TGTGCCAGCAGTATGAGGGCCGTCTACACCTTC
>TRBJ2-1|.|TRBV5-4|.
CASSPSVQVEQFF
TGTGCCAGCAGCCCTAGCGTCCAAGTAGAGCAGTTCTTC
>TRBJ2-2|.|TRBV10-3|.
CAIRQGQNTGELFF
TGTGCCATCAGACAGGGACAGAACACCGGGGAGCTGTTTTTT
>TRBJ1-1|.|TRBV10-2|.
CASSDGVDTEAFF
TGCGCCAGCAGTGACGGAGTAGACACTGAAGCTTTCTTT
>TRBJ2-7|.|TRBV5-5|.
CASSPGHPNEQYF
TGTGCCAGCAGCCCCGGACACCCCAACGAGCAGTACTTC
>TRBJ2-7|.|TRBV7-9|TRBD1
CASSLADRATYEQYF
TGTGCCAGCAGCTTAGCGGACAGGGCCACCTACGAGCAGTACTTC
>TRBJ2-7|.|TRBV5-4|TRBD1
CASSRQGTSYEQYF
TGTGCCAGCAGCCGACAGGGGACCTCCTACGAGCAGTACTTC
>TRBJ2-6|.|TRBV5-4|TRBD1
CASSLPGGSGANVLTF
TGTGCCAGCAGCTTGCCAGGGGGCTCTGGGGCCAACGTCCTGACTTTC
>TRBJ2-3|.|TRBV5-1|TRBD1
CASSLRPTGALTDTQYF
TGCGCCAGCAGCTTAAGACCAACAGGGGCCCTCACAGATACGCAGTATTTT
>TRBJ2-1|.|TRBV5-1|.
CASSLEVGGQYNEQFF
TGCGCCAGCAGCTTGGAGGTGGGGGGACAGTACAATGAGCAGTTCTTC
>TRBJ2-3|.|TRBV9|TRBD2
CASSVGNSGDTDTQYF
TGTGCCAGCAGCGTAGGTAACAGCGGGGACACAGATACGCAGTATTTT
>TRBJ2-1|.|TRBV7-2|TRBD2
CASRLGGTSYNEQFF
TGTGCCAGCCGGCTGGGGGGGACCTCTTACAATGAGCAGTTCTTC
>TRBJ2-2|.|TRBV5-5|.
CASSLSGTNTGELFF
TGTGCCAGCAGCTTGTCGGGGACGAACACCGGGGAGCTGTTTTTT